This T cell receptor (beta chain) emerged from a study of CD8 T cells in ankylosing spondylitis. Whole-study results and caveats: Ankylosing spondylitis blood seemed to carry a telltale TCR beta motif made of under ten highly homologous variants.

Concerning this clonotype itself: Its antigen is still unknown.

Library preparation for TCR beta used quantitative 5'-RACE with molecular barcodes. TCRdb re-derived calls from the 5' RACE reads in MiXCR, one entry per CDR3 protein. The sample includes about 540,000 distinct CDR3 sequences, roughly 13% of them seen just once. With 5 bases removed from V and 1 base from J, the gap between germline ends came to 8 bases. The CDR3 contains 13 residues. The germline CDR1 and CDR2 sequences are SEHNR and FQNEAQ (reference sequence). The sequence came from a male donor with ankylosing spondylitis. Material: blood, either unsorted or a sorted T cell fraction (not recorded which). The chain combines TRBV7-9 with TRBJ1-1; D not certain. Here the CDR3 DNA reads TGTGCCAGCAGCCACCGAAGGAACACTGAAGCTTTCTTT. It encodes CASSHRRNTEAFF.